Many counts were recorded for the clone carrying this TCR beta chain. What it recognizes is unknown. Amplified material comprised TCR beta CDR3 regions derived from RNA transcripts. After a first-round RT-PCR with HTBI primers, a second-round multiplex PCR was run. Each CDR3 protein gets one entry after TCRdb re-called the multiplex PCR reads with MiXCR. The sample has about 500,000 distinct CDR3 sequences; approximately 15% are singletons. The entry originates in a study of Graves' ophthalmopathy and Graves' hyperthyroidism. This CDR3 contains 16 residues. The germline V gene encodes CDR1 GTSNPN and CDR2 SVGIG (reference sequence). Trimming took off 0 bases at V and 6 bases at J, with 18 bases between the two ends. The study, taken as a whole, reports: Progression of ophthalmopathy was predicted by the model with about 67% sensitivity and 72% to 85% specificity.

Ophthalmopathy-affected donors exhibited moderate-to-severe activity, CAS ≥3, NOSPECS ≥4, and duration under 3 months. The sequence was collected from a woman in her twenties or thirties with Graves' ophthalmopathy. Sample: blood. V is TRBV30 and J is TRBJ1-5, with a possible D match to TRBD1 (6 bases). The CDR3 nucleotides read TGTGCCTGGAGTGTATCGGGGGCACCTTTCCGTCAGCCCCAGCATTTT. Amino acid sequence: CAWSVSGAPFRQPQHF.